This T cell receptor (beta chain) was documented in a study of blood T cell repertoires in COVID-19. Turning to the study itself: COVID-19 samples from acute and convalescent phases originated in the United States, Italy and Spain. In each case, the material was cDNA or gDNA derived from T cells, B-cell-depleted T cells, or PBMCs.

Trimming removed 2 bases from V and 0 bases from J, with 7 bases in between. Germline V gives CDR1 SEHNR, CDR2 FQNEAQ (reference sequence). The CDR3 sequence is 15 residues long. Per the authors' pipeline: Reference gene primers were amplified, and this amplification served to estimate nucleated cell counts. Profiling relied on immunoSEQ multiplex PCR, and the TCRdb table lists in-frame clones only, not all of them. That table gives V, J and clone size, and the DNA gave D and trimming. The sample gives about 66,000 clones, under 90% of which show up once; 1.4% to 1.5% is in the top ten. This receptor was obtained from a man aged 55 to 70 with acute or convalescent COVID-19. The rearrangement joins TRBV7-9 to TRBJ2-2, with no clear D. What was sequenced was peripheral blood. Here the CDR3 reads CASSLSTANTGELFF. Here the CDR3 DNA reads TGTGCCAGCAGCTTAAGTACGGCGAACACCGGGGAGCTGTTTTTT.